What follows is one TCR beta chain and its context. This specimen comes from a study of T cell changes during pregnancy in multiple sclerosis. Data came from immunoSEQ multiplex PCR; TCRdb stores just in-frame clones and leaves some out. Among about 83,000 clones, approximately 91% were seen once, and the ten largest hold 3.5%. V gave up 0 bases and J gave up 9 bases, with 26 bases separating them. The CDR3 loop spans 18 amino acids. Germline V gene data show CDR1 as LGHNA and CDR2 as YSLEER. Here the sequenced sample was PBMCs, taken in the first trimester of pregnancy. This sequence joins TRBV4-3 and TRBJ1-2; perhaps TRBD1 as D (6 bases). The source of this sequence is a female donor in good health, serving as a control in a pregnancy study. Some clones in this sample may be carry-over from other donors' samples. Here the CDR3 DNA reads TGCGCCAGCAGCCAAGATTTGATTCGGGGGGGGGCCCCCTTCAGCTACACCTTC. It yields the protein CASSQDLIRGGAPFSYTF.